This entry features one T cell receptor beta chain sequence. Its specificity is not known. Time point noted: newly diagnosed GD, antithyroid drugs for less than 3 months. Construction of the TCR library relied on RNA isolated from PBMCs. Patients were enrolled at an endocrinology department in Xi'an, China. The CDR3 length is 13 residues. The V gene's germline CDR1 is SGHAT and CDR2 FQNNGV. Trimming took 0 bases from V and 9 from J, leaving 9 bases between them. Library construction for TCR beta used iRepertoire HTBI primers and Arm-PCR of CDR3 regions. Each CDR3 protein gets one entry after TCRdb re-called the multiplex PCR reads with MiXCR. The table shows about 220,000 distinct CDR3 sequences, with approximately 18% occurring only once. This sample stems from a study of regulatory T cells in long-lasting Graves disease. General study findings and limits: Persistent disease was associated with favored TRBV28 usage and with favored use of TRBJ1-2 and TRBJ2-5. Graves' patients with persistent disease showed TCR diversity lower than patients newly diagnosed.

These same records also appear under a second study, on T cells in Graves' hyperthyroidism and ophthalmopathy. That source notes: The model's output predicted ophthalmopathy at a median of approximately 6.5 months prior to onset.

Sequences were derived from peripheral blood mononuclear cells (PBMCs), sampled at new diagnosis, from a patient treated with antithyroid drugs. This chain joins TRBV11-2 and TRBJ2-1; TRBD1 might be the D (5 bases). The sequence derives from a woman in her 30s with Graves disease. The CDR3 sequence: CASSLEGRGEQFF. As DNA, the CDR3 is TGTGCCAGCAGCTTAGAGGGGCGAGGTGAGCAGTTCTTC.